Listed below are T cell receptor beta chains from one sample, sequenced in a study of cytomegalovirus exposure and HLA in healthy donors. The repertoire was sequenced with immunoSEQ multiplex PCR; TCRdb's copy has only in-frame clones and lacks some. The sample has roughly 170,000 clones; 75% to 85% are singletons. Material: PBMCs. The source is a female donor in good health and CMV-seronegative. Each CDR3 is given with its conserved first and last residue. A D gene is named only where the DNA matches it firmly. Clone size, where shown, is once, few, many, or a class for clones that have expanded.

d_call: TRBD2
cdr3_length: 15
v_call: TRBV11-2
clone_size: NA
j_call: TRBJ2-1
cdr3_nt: TGTGCCAGCAGCCCGATAGCGGGAGTAAAGTATGAGCAGTTCTTC
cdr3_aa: CASSPIAGVKYEQFF

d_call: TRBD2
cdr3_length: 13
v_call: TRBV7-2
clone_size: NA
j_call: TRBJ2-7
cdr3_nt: TGTGCCAGCAGCTCGGGACTAGCGCGAGAGCAGTACTTC
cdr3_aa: CASSSGLAREQYF

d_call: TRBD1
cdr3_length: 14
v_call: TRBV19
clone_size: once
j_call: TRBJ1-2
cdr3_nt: TGTGCCAGTTTACGACAGGGGGCGGAACGTGGCTACACCTTC
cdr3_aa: CASLRQGAERGYTF

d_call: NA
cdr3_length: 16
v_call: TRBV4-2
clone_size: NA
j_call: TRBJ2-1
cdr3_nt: TGTGCCAGCAGCCACACGGGACACACCTCTTACAATGAGCAGTTCTTC
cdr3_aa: CASSHTGHTSYNEQFF

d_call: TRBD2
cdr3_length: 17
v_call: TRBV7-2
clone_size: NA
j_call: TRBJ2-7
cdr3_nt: TGTGCCAGCAGTTCGGGACTAGCGGGGGGGTCCCCCTACGAGCAGTACTTC
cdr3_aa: CASSSGLAGGSPYEQYF

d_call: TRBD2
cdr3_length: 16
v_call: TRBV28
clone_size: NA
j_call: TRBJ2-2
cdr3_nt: TGTGCCAGCAGTTCCGAACTAGCGGAGCTCACCGGGGAGCTGTTTTTT
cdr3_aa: CASSSELAELTGELFF

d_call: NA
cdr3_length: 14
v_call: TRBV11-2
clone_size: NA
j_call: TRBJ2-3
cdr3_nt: TGTGCCAGCAGCTTAGGTACTTCCACAGATACGCAGTATTTT
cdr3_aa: CASSLGTSTDTQYF

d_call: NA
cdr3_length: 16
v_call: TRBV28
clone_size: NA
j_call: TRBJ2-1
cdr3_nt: TGTGCCAGCAGACCCCTAGGGGCCGTTCCTAGGAATGAGCAGTTCTTC
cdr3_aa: CASRPLGAVPRNEQFF

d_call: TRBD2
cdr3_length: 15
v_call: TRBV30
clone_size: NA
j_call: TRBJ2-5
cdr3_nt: TGTGCCTGGAGTACCACTAGCGGCTTCGGTGAGACCCAGTACTTC
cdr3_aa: CAWSTTSGFGETQYF

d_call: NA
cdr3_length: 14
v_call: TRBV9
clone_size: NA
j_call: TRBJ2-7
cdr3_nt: TGTGCCAGCAGCGCGGAGGACGGGATCTACGAGCAGTACTTC
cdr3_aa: CASSAEDGIYEQYF

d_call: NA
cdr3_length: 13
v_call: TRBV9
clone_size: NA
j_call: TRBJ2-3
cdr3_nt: TGTGCCAGCAGCGTAGTACTCACAGATACGCAGTATTTT
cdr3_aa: CASSVVLTDTQYF

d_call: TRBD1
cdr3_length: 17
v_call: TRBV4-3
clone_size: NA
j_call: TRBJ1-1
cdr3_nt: TGCGCCAGCAGCCCCCAGGGGGGACCCCACGCGAACACTGAAGCTTTCTTT
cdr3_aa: CASSPQGGPHANTEAFF

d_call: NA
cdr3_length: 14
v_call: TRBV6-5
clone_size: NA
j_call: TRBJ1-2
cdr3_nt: TGTGCCAGCAGTTACTCGAACCTAATCTATGGCTACACCTTC
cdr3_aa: CASSYSNLIYGYTF

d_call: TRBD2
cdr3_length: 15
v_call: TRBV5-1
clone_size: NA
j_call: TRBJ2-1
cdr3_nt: TGCGCCAGCAGCGCCTCTGGCGGGGGGCTCGGTGAGCAGTTCTTC
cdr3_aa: CASSASGGGLGEQFF

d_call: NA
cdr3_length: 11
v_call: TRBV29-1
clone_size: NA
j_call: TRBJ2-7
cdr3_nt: TGCAGCGCGCGAGCTCCCTACGAGCAGTACTTC
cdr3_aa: CSARAPYEQYF

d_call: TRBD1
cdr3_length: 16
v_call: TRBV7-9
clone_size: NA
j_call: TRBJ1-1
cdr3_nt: TGTGCCAGCAGCGCAGACAGGGGGCTAGGAAGCACTGAAGCTTTCTTT
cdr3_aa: CASSADRGLGSTEAFF

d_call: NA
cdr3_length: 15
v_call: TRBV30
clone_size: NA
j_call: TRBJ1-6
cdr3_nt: TGTGCCTGGAGCCCCTTGAGCTCCTATAATTCACCCCTCCACTTT
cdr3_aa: CAWSPLSSYNSPLHF

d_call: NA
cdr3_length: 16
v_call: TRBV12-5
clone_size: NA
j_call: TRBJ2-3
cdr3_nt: TGTGCTAGTGGTTCTCCTAGACCCAGGGGGGCAGATACGCAGTATTTT
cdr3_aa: CASGSPRPRGADTQYF

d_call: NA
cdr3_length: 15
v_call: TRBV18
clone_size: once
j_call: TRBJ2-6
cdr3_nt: TGTGCCAGCTCACTCGGACAGTCTGGGGCCAACGGCCTGACTTTC
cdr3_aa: CASSLGQSGANGLTF

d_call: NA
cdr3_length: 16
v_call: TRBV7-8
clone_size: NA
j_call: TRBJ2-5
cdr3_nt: TGTGCCAGCAGCCTGGGCAGGGACATTTCCCAAGAGACCCAGTACTTC
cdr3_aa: CASSLGRDISQETQYF

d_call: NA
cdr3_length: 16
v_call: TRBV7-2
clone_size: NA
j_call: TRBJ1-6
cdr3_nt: TGTGCCAGCAGCTTAGCGCAAGGGGTGGGGAATTCACCCCTCCACTTT
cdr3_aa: CASSLAQGVGNSPLHF

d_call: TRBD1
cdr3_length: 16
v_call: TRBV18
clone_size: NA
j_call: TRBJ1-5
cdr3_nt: TGTGCCAGCTCACCACCGTCAGGGGGTCGCAATCAGCCCCAGCATTTT
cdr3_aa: CASSPPSGGRNQPQHF

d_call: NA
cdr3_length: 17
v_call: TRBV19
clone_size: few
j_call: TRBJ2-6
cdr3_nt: TGTGCCAGTAAGGGGGGGCAGGAGAACCCTGGGGCCAACGGCCTGACTTTC
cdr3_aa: CASKGGQENPGANGLTF

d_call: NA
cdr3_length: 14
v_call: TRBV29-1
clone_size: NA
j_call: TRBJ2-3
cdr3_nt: TGCAGCGTTGGGCGTGGTAGCGGCACAGATACGCAGTATTTT
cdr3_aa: CSVGRGSGTDTQYF

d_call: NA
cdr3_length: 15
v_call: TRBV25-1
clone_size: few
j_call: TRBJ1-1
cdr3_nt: TGTGCCAGCAGTGAATCGGGCAGGGCGAACACTGAAGCTTTCTTT
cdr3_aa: CASSESGRANTEAFF

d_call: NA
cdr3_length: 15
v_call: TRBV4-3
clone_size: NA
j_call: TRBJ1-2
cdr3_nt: TGCGCCAGCAGCCAAGAGCACGGTCCTAACTATGGCTACACCTTC
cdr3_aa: CASSQEHGPNYGYTF

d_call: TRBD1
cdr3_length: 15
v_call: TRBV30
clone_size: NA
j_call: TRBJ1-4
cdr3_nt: TGTGCCTGGAGTAAACGGACAGGCGTTAATGAAAAACTGTTTTTT
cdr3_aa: CAWSKRTGVNEKLFF

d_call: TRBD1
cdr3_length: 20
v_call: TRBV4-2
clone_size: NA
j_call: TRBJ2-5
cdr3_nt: TGTGCCAGCAGCCAAAATAGGGACAGGGTAATTTGTATCGGGGGAGAGACCCAGTACTTC
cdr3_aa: CASSQNRDRVICIGGETQYF

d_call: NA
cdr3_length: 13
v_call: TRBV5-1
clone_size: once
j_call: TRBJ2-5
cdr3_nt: TGCGCCAACAGCTTGGAACTACAAGAGACCCAGTACTTC
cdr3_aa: CANSLELQETQYF

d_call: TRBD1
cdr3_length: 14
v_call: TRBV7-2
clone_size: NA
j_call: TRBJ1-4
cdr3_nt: TGTGCCAGCAGCACGACAGGGGGTTACGAAAAACTGTTTTTT
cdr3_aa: CASSTTGGYEKLFF

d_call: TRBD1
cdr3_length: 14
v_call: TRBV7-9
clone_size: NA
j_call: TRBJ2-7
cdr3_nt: TGTGCCAGCAGCTCCCCGGGACAGATCTACGAGCAGTACTTC
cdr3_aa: CASSSPGQIYEQYF

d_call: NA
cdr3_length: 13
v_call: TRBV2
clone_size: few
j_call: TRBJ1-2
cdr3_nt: TGTGCCAGCAGTGAAGGGGAGAGAGGGCTCTACACCTTC
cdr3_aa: CASSEGERGLYTF

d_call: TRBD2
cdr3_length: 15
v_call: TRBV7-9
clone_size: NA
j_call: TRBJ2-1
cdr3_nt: TGTGCCAGCAGCTTAGGCGGGGGGGTAGGCAATGAGCAGTTCTTC
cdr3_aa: CASSLGGGVGNEQFF

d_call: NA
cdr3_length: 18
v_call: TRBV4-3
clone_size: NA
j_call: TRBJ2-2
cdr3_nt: TGCGCCAGCAGCCAAGAGTTACTAGCCACCCCTAACACCGGGGAGCTGTTTTTT
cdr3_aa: CASSQELLATPNTGELFF

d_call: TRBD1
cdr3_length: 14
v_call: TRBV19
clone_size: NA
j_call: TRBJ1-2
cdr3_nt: TGTGCCAGTTTATTTCGGACAGGGGGAAGTGGCTACACCTTC
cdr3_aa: CASLFRTGGSGYTF

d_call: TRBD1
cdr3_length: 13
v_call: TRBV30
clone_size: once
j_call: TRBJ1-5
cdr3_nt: TGTGCCTGGAGTGGACAGGGAGGACAGCCCCAGCATTTT
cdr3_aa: CAWSGQGGQPQHF

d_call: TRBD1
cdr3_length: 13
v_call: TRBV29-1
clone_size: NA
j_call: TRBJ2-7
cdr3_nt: TGCAGCGTCGCCCGAGGACAGGGGGCCAAGCAGTACTTC
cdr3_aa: CSVARGQGAKQYF

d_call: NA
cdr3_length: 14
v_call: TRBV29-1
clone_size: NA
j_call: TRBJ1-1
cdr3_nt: TGCAGCGTTGAAGATCGGTCGGGGGTGACTGAAGCTTTCTTT
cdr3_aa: CSVEDRSGVTEAFF

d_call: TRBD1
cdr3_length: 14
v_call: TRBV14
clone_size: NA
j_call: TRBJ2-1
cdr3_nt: TGTGCCAGCAGCCTGTGGACAGGGATCAATGAGCAGTTCTTC
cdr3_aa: CASSLWTGINEQFF

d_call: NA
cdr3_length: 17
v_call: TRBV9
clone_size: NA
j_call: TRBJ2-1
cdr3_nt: TGTGCCAGCAGCACTCTTGGCGGGACAGAGGCCTACAATGAGCAGTTCTTC
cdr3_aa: CASSTLGGTEAYNEQFF

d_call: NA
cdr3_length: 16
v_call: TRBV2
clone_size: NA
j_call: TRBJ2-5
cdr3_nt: TGTGCCAGCCTAGGCTTAGGGCAGGGGTTGCAAGAGACCCAGTACTTC
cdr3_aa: CASLGLGQGLQETQYF

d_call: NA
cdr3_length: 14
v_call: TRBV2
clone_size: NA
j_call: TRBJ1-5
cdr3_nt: TGTGCCAGCAGTGAGCAGGGTTTGACTCAGCCCCAGCATTTT
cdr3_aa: CASSEQGLTQPQHF

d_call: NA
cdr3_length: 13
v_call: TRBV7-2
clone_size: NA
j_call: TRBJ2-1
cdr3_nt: TGTGCCAGCAGCGACTATAATCAGAATGAGCAGTTCTTC
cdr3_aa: CASSDYNQNEQFF

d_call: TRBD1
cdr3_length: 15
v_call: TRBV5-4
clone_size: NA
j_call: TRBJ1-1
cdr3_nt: TGTGCCAGCAGCTTTCGGACAGGAGAATCCGCTGAAGCTTTCTTT
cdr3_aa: CASSFRTGESAEAFF